This entry features one T cell receptor beta chain sequence. Its recognized antigen is unknown. Nothing much larger sits one base from this clone, and base qualities are not available. This record belongs to a study of CD8 T cells in ankylosing spondylitis (dated by TCRdb to 2017 to 2019). Some background on the complete study: The study set out to find disease-linked TCR variants by profiling T cell receptor beta repertoires in ankylosing spondylitis patients and healthy donors. In total, the full study cohort was made up of some 100 healthy donors and about two dozen ankylosing spondylitis patients. Peripheral blood was sampled, and synovial fluid was also collected from ankylosing spondylitis patients. General conclusions and limits of the study: The disease-linked clones had a CD8+ phenotype and were found at relatively low frequencies in peripheral blood. Blood from ankylosing spondylitis patients appeared to be characterized by a TCR beta motif made up of under ten highly homologous amino acid variants. Some TCR beta motif variants had previously been reported in synovial fluid and blood of reactive arthritis patients, which suggested common disease-initiation mechanisms. According to the report, matched synovial fluid samples from ankylosing spondylitis patients were significantly enriched for the disease-linked clones.

The listed sequencing device is Illumina HiSeq 2500. Quantitative 5'-RACE with molecular barcodes was the method used to prepare the TCR beta libraries. In the paper's pipeline: To identify disease-linked TCR variants, a new computational method was used, one built on a probabilistic model of VDJ rearrangement. TCRdb took the public reads, trimmed them with fastp at Q25, ran MiXCR for clone calling and kept in-frame beta chains. Each CDR3 protein appears once, grouped with its most common genes and DNA. The V and J calls come from TCRdb's annotation, not from the publication. The sample has about 400,000 distinct CDR3 sequences on record, around 22% of them singletons. Around 17% of the sample lies in the top ten. V is shortened by 0 bases, J by 4 bases, and the region joining them spans 9 bases. CDR1 LGHNA and CDR2 YNFKEQ were looked up in the germline V gene. The CDR3 numbers 14 residues from cysteine through phenylalanine. The sequence is cut down to CDR3 DNA, 42 bases in frame from base 1.

The sequencing sample was made of blood, either unsorted or a sorted T cell fraction (not recorded which). This TCR derives from a male donor with ankylosing spondylitis. The chain is assembled from TRBV4-2 and TRBJ2-5; D gene: possibly TRBD1, on 5 matching bases. The bases are TGTGCCAGCAGCCAAGACGCAGGGATAGAGACCCAGTACTTC. The resulting protein is CASSQDAGIETQYF.